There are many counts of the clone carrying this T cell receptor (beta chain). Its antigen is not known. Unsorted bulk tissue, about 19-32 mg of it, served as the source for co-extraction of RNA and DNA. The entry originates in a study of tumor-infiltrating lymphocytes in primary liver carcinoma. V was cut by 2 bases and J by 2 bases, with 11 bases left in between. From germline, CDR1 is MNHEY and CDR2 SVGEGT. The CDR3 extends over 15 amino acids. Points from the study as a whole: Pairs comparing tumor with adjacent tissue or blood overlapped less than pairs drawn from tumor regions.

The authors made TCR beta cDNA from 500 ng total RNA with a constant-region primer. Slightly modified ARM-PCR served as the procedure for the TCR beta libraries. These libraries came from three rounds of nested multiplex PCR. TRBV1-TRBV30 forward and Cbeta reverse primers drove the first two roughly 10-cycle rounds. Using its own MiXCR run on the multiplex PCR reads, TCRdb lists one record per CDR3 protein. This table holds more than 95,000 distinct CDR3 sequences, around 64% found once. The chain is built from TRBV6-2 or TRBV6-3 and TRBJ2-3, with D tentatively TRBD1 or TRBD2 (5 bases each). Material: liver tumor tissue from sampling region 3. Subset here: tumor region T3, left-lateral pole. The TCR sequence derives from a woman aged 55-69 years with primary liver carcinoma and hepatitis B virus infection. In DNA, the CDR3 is TGTGCCAGCAGTTACGAGGGGCCCCTCACAGATACGCAGTATTTT. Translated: CASSYEGPLTDTQYF.